These T cell receptor beta chains were read from a single sample in a study of metastatic and nonmetastatic thyroid tumors. MiXCR was used by TCRdb to re-call the PCR reads. The sample has over 25,000 clones, more than 14% seen once; the top ten hold about 15%. Sequenced sample: blood. These receptors were taken from a male donor with papillary thyroid cancer or a benign thyroid nodule (not recorded which). Some clones in this sample may be carry-over from other donors' samples. Both conserved end residues are part of each CDR3. The D gene is left open where the match is weak. Some rows have no size entry. The others give once, few or many, or a class for an expanded clone.

CDR3aa,CDR3nt,d_gene,abundance,v_gene,j_gene,len
CSAREEDTNEKLFF,TGCAGTGCTAGAGAGGAAGATACTAATGAAAAACTGTTTTTT,.,many,TRBV20-1,TRBJ1-4,14
CASSLVSGPTGELFF,TGTGCCAGCAGCTTAGTCTCAGGTCCCACCGGGGAGCTGTTTTTT,.,many,TRBV11-2,TRBJ2-2,15
CASISPDRNTEAFF,TGTGCCAGCATTTCCCCTGACAGGAACACTGAAGCTTTCTTT,.,many,TRBV12-3/TRBV12-4,TRBJ1-1,14
CASSDNSGGVPDTQYF,TGTGCCAGCAGTGATAATAGCGGGGGCGTACCAGATACGCAGTATTTT,TRBD2,many,TRBV6-4,TRBJ2-3,16
CASSGDSANEKLFF,TGTGCCAGCAGTGGGGACAGCGCTAATGAAAAACTGTTTTTT,TRBD1,many,TRBV2,TRBJ1-4,14
CASITTDTQYF,TGTGCCAGCATTACCACAGATACGCAGTATTTT,.,many,TRBV6-4,TRBJ2-3,11
CASRGTAASGTNTGELFF,TGTGCCAGCAGGGGGACGGCGGCTAGCGGGACCAACACCGGGGAGCTGTTTTTT,TRBD2,many,TRBV28,TRBJ2-2,18
CANSRLSSGSWGSEQFF,TGTGCCAACAGCCGACTCAGTAGCGGGAGTTGGGGTAGTGAGCAGTTCTTC,TRBD2,.,TRBV14,TRBJ2-1,17
CSATTRTGESSGANVLTF,TGCAGTGCTACCACTCGGACAGGGGAGTCCTCTGGGGCCAACGTCCTGACTTTC,TRBD1,many,TRBV20-1,TRBJ2-6,18
CATSSEASGGADTQYF,TGTGCCACCAGCAGTGAAGCTAGCGGGGGGGCAGATACGCAGTATTTT,TRBD2,few,TRBV15,TRBJ2-3,16
CSARVTSSPGQQYF,TGCAGTGCTAGAGTAACATCATCTCCGGGACAGCAGTACTTC,.,.,TRBV20-1,TRBJ2-7,14
CASSPTAGNSNQPQHF,TGTGCCAGCAGCCCTACCGCGGGGAATAGCAATCAGCCCCAGCATTTT,.,few,TRBV12-3/TRBV12-4,TRBJ1-5,16
CASSLDSNGYAF,TGTGCCAGCAGCTTAGACAGCAATGGCTACGCCTTC,.,few,TRBV7-2,TRBJ1-2,12
CATSQIPVAIGRAWDEQFF,TGTGCTACCAGTCAAATCCCGGTGGCTATCGGGAGGGCCTGGGATGAGCAGTTCTTC,TRBD2,.,TRBV24-1,TRBJ2-1,19
CASSTLQGGETQYF,TGTGCCAGTAGTACCCTCCAAGGAGGGGAGACCCAGTACTTC,.,many,TRBV19,TRBJ2-5,14
CASSSRGDFYEQYF,TGTGCCAGCAGCTCCAGGGGTGACTTCTACGAGCAGTACTTC,.,many,TRBV5-6,TRBJ2-7,14
CASSPGQGAPYEQYF,TGTGCCAGCTCACCAGGACAGGGGGCACCCTACGAGCAGTACTTC,TRBD1,.,TRBV18,TRBJ2-7,15
CASSYSLQGMDIQYF,TGTGCCAGCAGTTACTCTCTGCAGGGGATGGATATCCAGTACTTC,.,.,TRBV6-2/TRBV6-3,TRBJ2-5,15
CASSAGGAGNTEAFF,TGCGCCAGCAGCGCTGGGGGGGCTGGGAACACTGAAGCTTTCTTT,.,.,TRBV4-1,TRBJ1-1,15
CASSTRQIGSNQPQHF,TGTGCCAGTTCTACTCGACAGATTGGTAGCAATCAGCCCCAGCATTTT,.,many,TRBV19,TRBJ1-5,16
CASSYSTWEPQHF,TGTGCCAGCAGTTACTCGACGTGGGAGCCCCAGCATTTT,.,many,TRBV6-5,TRBJ1-5,13
CASSVWASGGADTQYF,TGTGCCAGCAGTGTTTGGGCTAGCGGGGGGGCAGATACGCAGTATTTT,TRBD2,many,TRBV6-1,TRBJ2-3,16
CAISESPGEKLFF,TGTGCCATCAGTGAGTCACCGGGGGAAAAACTGTTTTTT,.,many,TRBV10-3,TRBJ1-4,13
CISVPEAPEVSGGLCFAYEQYF,.,.,.,TRBV7-5,TRBJ2-7,22
CASSYGQEFQAFF,TGTGCCAGCAGTTACGGGCAGGAGTTTCAAGCTTTCTTT,.,.,TRBV6-5,TRBJ1-1,13
CASSPGLSYEQYF,TGTGCCAGCAGTCCAGGACTGTCCTACGAGCAGTACTTC,.,many,TRBV12-3/TRBV12-4,TRBJ2-7,13
CASSVGGGSPSSNQPQHF,TGTGCCAGCAGCGTAGGGGGAGGGAGCCCTAGTAGCAATCAGCCCCAGCATTTT,.,many,TRBV9,TRBJ1-5,18
CASRHRGQGVYGYTF,TGTGCCAGCCGACACCGGGGACAGGGTGTGTATGGCTACACCTTC,TRBD1,many,TRBV27,TRBJ1-2,15
CASSADYAGEGEEAFF,TGTGCCAGCAGCGCCGACTACGCAGGGGAAGGGGAAGAAGCTTTCTTT,.,many,TRBV9,TRBJ1-1,16
CSGRGGTGMNEQYF,TGCAGTGGGAGGGGGGGAACAGGGATGAACGAGCAGTACTTC,.,medium-sized,TRBV20-1,TRBJ2-7,14
CASSLLSGGGGRGRTDTQYF,TGTGCCAGCAGTTTATTATCTGGAGGCGGCGGGAGGGGGAGGACAGATACGCAGTATTTT,TRBD2,many,TRBV28,TRBJ2-3,20
CSARGTDTEAFF,TGCAGTGCTAGAGGGACAGACACTGAAGCTTTCTTT,.,many,TRBV20-1,TRBJ1-1,12
CASSLGQENSPLHF,TGCGCCAGCAGCTTGGGACAGGAAAATTCACCCCTCCACTTT,.,medium-sized,TRBV5-1,TRBJ1-6,14
CSANNRDRLYEQYF,TGCAGTGCAAATAACCGGGACAGGTTGTACGAGCAGTACTTC,TRBD1,many,TRBV20-1,TRBJ2-7,14
CASTGHSYRGLQPQHF,TGTGCCAGCACTGGCCACTCGTACAGGGGATTGCAGCCGCAGCATTTT,TRBD1,.,TRBV2,TRBJ1-5,16
CAISETVSSYEQYF,TGTGCCATCAGTGAGACGGTGAGCTCCTACGAGCAGTACTTC,.,many,TRBV10-3,TRBJ2-7,14
CASSEGGGTEAFF,TGTGCCAGCAGCGAGGGGGGTGGCACTGAAGCTTTCTTT,.,many,TRBV9,TRBJ1-1,13
CASSARTGGSDEQFF,TGTGCCAGCAGTGCTCGGACAGGGGGTTCCGATGAGCAGTTCTTC,TRBD1,many,TRBV6-1,TRBJ2-1,15
CASSGQGDEKLFF,TGCGCCAGCAGTGGGCAGGGGGATGAAAAACTGTTTTTT,TRBD1,many,TRBV10-2,TRBJ1-4,13
CASSLASMSSYNEQFF,TGTGCCAGCAGCTTAGCTAGCATGAGCTCCTACAATGAGCAGTTCTTC,.,many,TRBV7-8,TRBJ2-1,16
CASSRGLTTDTQYF,TGTGCCAGCAGCAGAGGACTGACGACAGATACGCAGTATTTT,.,many,TRBV7-2,TRBJ2-3,14
CASASGTENQPQHF,TGTGCTAGTGCCTCCGGGACAGAGAATCAGCCCCAGCATTTT,TRBD1,many,TRBV12-5,TRBJ1-5,14